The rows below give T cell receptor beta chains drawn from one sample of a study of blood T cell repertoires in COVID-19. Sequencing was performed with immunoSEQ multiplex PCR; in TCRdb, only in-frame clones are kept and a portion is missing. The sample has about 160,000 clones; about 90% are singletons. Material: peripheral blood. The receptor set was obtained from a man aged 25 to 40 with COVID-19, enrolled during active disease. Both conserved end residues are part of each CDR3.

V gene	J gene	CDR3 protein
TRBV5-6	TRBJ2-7	CASSLQGSPYEQYF
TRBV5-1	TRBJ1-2	CASSLGQNYYGYTF
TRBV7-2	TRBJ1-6	CASSAMTGFDSPLHF
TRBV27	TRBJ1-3	CASSLFREQTGDAGNTIYF
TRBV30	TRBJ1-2	CAWSYFLNYGYTF
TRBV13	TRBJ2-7	CASSLRDTTPYEQYF
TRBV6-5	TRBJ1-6	CASSPLGGNSPLHF
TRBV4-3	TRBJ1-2	CASSQDTGGYTF
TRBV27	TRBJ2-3	CASSSEGTDTQYF
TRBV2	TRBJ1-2	CASSSLANYGYTF
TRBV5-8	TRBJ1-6	CASSSSALHF
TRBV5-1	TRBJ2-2	CASSLDRRRNTGELFF
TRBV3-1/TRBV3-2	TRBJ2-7	CASSRLGGRRNEQYF
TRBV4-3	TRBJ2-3	CASSQEHTTDTQYF
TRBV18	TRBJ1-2	CASSPITGGEYGYTF
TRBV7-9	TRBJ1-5	CASSRAGHQPQHF
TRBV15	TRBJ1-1	CATSRDRGSVEAFF
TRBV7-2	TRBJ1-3	CASSLAPTRRGNTIYF
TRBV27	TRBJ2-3	CASSFGLAGGDTQYF
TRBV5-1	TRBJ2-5	CASSLSGQETQYF
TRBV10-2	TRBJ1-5	CASSQDREYQPQHF
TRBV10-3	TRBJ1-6	CAISDRGTNSPLHF
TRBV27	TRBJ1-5	CASSGDWALNQPQHF
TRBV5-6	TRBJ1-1	CASSLAQWETEAFF
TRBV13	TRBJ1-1	CASSYGGLNTEAFF
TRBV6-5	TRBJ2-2	CASSYSTQPGGELFF
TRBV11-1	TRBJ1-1	CASSLGPGRNTEAFF
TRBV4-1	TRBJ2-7	CASSPGQGATYEQYF
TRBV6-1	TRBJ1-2	CASSELEGQGALGYTF
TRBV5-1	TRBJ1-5	CASSLGGLNQPQHF
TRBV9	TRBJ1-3	CASSVSPLDDRFSGNTIYF
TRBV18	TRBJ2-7	CASSSYRGPYEQYF
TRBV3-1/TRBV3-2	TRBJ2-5	CASTWTAQETQYF
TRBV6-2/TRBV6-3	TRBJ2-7	CASSAIGAVSYEQYF
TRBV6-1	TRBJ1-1	CASSEYMGGYDTEAFF
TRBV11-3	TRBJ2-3	CASSLEQLAGGKSTDTQYF
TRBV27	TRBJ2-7	CASSLQGASYEQYF
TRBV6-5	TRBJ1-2	CASSYSPGSNYGYTF
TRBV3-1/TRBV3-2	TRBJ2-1	CASSHEGSYGEQFF
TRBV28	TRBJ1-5	CASGTGGYQPQHF
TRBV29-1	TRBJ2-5	CSVAGLGETQYF
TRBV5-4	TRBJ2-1	CASVLAGGGYNEQFF
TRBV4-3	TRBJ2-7	CASSPAVAGVYEQYF
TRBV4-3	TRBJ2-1	CASSQDSVGGEQFF
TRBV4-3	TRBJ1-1	CASSQDRRQRAAFF